This entry features one TCR beta chain sequence. The record originates from a study of blood T cell repertoires in COVID-19. The CDR3 covers 15 residues. Deletions cut 5 bases from V and 6 bases from J, with 20 bases between. CDR1 is ENHRY and CDR2 is SYGVKD in the germline V gene. Sequencing was performed with immunoSEQ multiplex PCR; in TCRdb, only in-frame clones are kept and a portion is missing. Among about 260,000 clones, 75% to 95% were seen once, and the ten largest hold approximately 2.7%. The sequenced sample consisted of PBMCs or T cells enriched from blood (not recorded which). This sequence was found in a man aged 40-55 years who had been exposed to COVID-19. The chain recombines TRBV10-3 with TRBJ2-7, with D possibly being TRBD2 (6 bases). The CDR3 bases are TGTGCCATCAGTCCAGTTTTGGGGGAGGTCAGCGAGCAGTACTTC. It specifies CAISPVLGEVSEQYF.